This T cell receptor (beta chain) was sequenced during a study of graft-versus-host responses after intestinal transplantation. The germline CDR1 and CDR2 sequences are MNHEY and SVGAGI. Trimming cost V 5 bases and J 0 bases, with 10 bases left between them. This CDR3 has 14 residues. Assay used: immunoSEQ multiplex PCR; TCRdb lists only in-frame clones, some missing. The sample contains tens of thousands of clones, 90% to 95% of which appear only once. A note on this clone: No antigen is known for it.

The source of this sequence is a human donor who was the organ donor for an intestinal transplant. The chain joins TRBV6-5 to TRBJ1-1; D not resolved. The material sequenced was unstimulated CD8+ T cells sorted from spleen or lymph node cells, taken before transplant. The chain's CDR3 is CASSTLTVNTEAFF. Written as DNA, the CDR3 is TGTGCCAGCAGTACCCTTACTGTGAACACTGAAGCTTTCTTT.